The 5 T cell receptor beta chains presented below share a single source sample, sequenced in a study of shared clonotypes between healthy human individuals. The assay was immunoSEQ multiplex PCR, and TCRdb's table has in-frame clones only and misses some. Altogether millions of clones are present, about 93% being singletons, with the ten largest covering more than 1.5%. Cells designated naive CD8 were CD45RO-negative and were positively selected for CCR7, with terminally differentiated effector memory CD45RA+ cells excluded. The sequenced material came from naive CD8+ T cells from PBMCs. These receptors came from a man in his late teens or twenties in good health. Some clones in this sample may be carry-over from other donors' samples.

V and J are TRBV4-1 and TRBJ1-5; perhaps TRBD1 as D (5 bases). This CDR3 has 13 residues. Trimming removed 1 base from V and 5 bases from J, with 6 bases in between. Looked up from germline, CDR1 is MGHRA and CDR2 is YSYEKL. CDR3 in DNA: TGCGCCAGCAGCCAAGTACAGGATCAGCCCCAGCATTTT. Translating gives CASSQVQDQPQHF.

The CDR3 sequence: CASSGRDSQPTGELFF. The CDR3 DNA follows: TGCGCCAGCAGCGGAAGGGACTCTCAACCCACCGGGGAGCTGTTTTTT. V and J are TRBV5-1 and TRBJ2-2; weak D call: TRBD2 (6 bases). V was cut by 4 bases and J by 4 bases, with 17 bases left in between. This CDR3 contains 16 residues. Germline CDR1 is SGHRS and CDR2 is YFSETQ.

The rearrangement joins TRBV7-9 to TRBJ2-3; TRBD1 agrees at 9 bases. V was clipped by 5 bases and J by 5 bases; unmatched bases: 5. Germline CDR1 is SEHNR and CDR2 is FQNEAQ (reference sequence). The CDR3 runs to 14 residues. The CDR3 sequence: CASSPGQGIDTQYF. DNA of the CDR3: TGTGCCAGCAGCCCAGGACAGGGGATAGATACGCAGTATTTT.

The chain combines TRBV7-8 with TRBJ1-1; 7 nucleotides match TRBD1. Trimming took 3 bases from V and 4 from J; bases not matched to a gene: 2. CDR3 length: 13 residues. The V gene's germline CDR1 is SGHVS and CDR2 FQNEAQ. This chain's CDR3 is CASSLGQTTEAFF. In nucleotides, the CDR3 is TGTGCCAGCAGCTTGGGACAGACCACTGAAGCTTTCTTT.

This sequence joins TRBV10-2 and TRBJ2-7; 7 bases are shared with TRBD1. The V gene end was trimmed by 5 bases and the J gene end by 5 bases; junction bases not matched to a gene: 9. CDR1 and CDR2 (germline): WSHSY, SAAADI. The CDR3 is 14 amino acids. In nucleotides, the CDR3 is TGCGCCAGCAGTTCCGGGACAGAAGAGGACGAGCAGTACTTC. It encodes CASSSGTEEDEQYF.